The sequence of this TCR beta chain was determined in a study of blood T cell repertoires in COVID-19. Study-level information: Acute and convalescent COVID-19 samples came from the United States, Italy and Spain. PBMCs, B-cell-depleted T cells, or T cells were the source of the cDNA or gDNA that made up the material.

Profiling relied on immunoSEQ multiplex PCR, and the TCRdb table lists in-frame clones only, not all of them. This sample carries 120,000 to 150,000 clones, roughly four fifths of them seen once, and the ten largest clones take about 7%. The length of the CDR3 is 16 residues. The V and J ends lost 5 bases and 9 bases, in that order; junction bases with no gene match: 13. The germline gives CDR1 MDHEN, CDR2 SYDVKM. Sequenced input: peripheral blood. This sequence was found in a human donor in a cohort sampled during active COVID-19. The chain carries TRBV28 and TRBJ2-1; the match to TRBD2 covers 10 bases. The CDR3 spells CASSPTGLAVRGEQFF. CDR3 DNA sequence: TGTGCCAGCAGTCCTACTGGACTAGCGGTACGGGGTGAGCAGTTCTTC.